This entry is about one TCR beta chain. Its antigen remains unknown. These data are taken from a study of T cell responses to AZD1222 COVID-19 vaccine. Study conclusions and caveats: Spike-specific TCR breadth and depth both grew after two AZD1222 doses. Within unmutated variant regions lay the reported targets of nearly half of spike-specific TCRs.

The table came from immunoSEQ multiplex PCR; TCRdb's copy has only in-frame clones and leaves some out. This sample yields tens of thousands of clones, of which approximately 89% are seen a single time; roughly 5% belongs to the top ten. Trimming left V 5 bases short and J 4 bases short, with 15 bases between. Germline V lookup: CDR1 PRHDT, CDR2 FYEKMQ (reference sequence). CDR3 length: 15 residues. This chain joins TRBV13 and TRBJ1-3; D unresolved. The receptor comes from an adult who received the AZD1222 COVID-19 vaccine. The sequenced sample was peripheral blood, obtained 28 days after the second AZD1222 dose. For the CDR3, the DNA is TGTGCCAGCAGCCCCGCTGAGGGTTGGGGAAACACCATATATTTT. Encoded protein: CASSPAEGWGNTIYF.